This T cell receptor beta chain was sequenced in a study of identical twins. Using its own MiXCR run on the 5' RACE reads, TCRdb lists one record per CDR3 protein. The repertoire holds approximately 230,000 distinct CDR3 sequences, with 6.5% to 8% as singletons. The germline CDR1 and CDR2 sequences are SNHLY and FYNNEI. The V end lost 1 base, the J end lost 7 bases, and 10 bases lay between the germline ends. This CDR3 region has 13 residues. These data were also filed under a second study, of T cells expressing NK-cell markers. Per that study: Sorting in several experiments was restricted by an anti-gamma-delta TCR antibody to alpha-beta TCR T cells.

The material sequenced was CD8+ T cells sorted from blood. The TCR comes from a woman in her late teens or twenties in good health. The chain couples TRBV2 to TRBJ1-2; D unresolved. The CDR3 nucleotides read TGTGCCAGCAGTGAAGAAAAGGGATTTGGCTACACCTTC. This translates into CASSEEKGFGYTF. The full variable domain, completed using reference TRBV2 and TRBJ1-2, is EPEVTQTPSHQVTQMGQEVILRCVPISNHLYFYWYRQILGQKVEFLVSFYNNEISEKSEIFDDQFSVERPDGSNFTLKIRSTKLEDSAMYFCASSEEKGFGYTFGSGTRLTVV.